Presented here are 25 T cell receptor beta chains from one specimen sequenced in a study of control samples from healthy donors and cancer patients. The assay was immunoSEQ multiplex PCR, and TCRdb's table has in-frame clones only and misses some. The table shows 90,000 to 100,000 clones, with about nine tenths occurring only once. Material for sequencing was blood. The receptors here all came from a woman aged 18-35 years in good health.

This clone was seen once. The chain uses TRBV6-5 and TRBJ1-2; 9 bases map to TRBD1. The V and J ends lost 6 bases and 7 bases, in that order; junction bases with no gene match: 12. The CDR3 runs to 15 residues. The germline gives CDR1 MNHEY, CDR2 SVGAGI. The CDR3 DNA reads TGTGCCAGCAGGGGACAGGGTGTCCTCGCGGGTGGCTACACCTTC. Its translation is CASRGQGVLAGGYTF.

This chain joins TRBV12-3 or TRBV12-4 and TRBJ1-3, with D maybe TRBD1 (6 bases). The ends were cut back, 3 bases at V and 12 bases at J, with 12 bases in the middle. This CDR3 has 12 amino acids. CDR3 residues: CASSFRGVHIYF. The CDR3 bases are TGTGCCAGCAGTTTTAGGGGGGTCCACATATATTTT.

This chain uses TRBV28 with TRBJ1-6; no clear D. The CDR3 sequence is 12 residues long. The V end lost 7 bases, the J end lost 6 bases, and 7 bases lay between the germline ends. Germline V CDR1 and CDR2: MDHEN, SYDVKM. The CDR3 protein is CASTSSNSPLHF. CDR3 nucleotides: TGTGCCAGCACCTCTTCTAATTCACCCCTCCACTTT.

The rearrangement uses TRBV7-8 and TRBJ1-5; D ambiguous. Trimming removed 4 bases from V and 2 bases from J, with 18 bases in between. The CDR3 has 17 residues. Looked up from germline, CDR1 is SGHVS and CDR2 is FQNEAQ. CDR3 DNA sequence: TGTGCCAGCAGCTCCGCCCCATCGACTGCGGGCAATCAGCCCCAGCATTTT. This sequence encodes CASSSAPSTAGNQPQHF.

The chain carries TRBV20-1 and TRBJ2-1, with 10 positions matching TRBD2. The CDR3 covers 16 residues. Germline trimming cut 3 bases from V and 8 bases from J; bases unmatched to any gene: 13. Germline-derived CDR1 and CDR2 are DFQATT and SNEGSKA (reference sequence). This CDR3 reads CSASDPKRGGVYEQFF. The CDR3 nucleotides read TGCAGTGCTAGTGACCCTAAGCGGGGGGGTGTCTATGAGCAGTTCTTC.

The V gene is TRBV13, the J gene TRBJ2-7; 12 bases line up with TRBD2. Per germline, CDR1 PRHDT and CDR2 FYEKMQ (reference sequence). This CDR3 has 15 amino acids. Trimming removed 5 bases from V and 2 bases from J; junction bases left unmatched: 4. CDR3 DNA: TGTGCCAGCAGCACCCGACTAGCGGGGGCCTACGAGCAGTACTTC. This translates into CASSTRLAGAYEQYF.

V is TRBV4-2 and J is TRBJ2-2; 7 bases agree with TRBD2. The trim removed 6 bases at V and 0 bases at J, leaving 4 bases unmatched. CDR1 and CDR2 from the germline V gene are LGHNA and YNFKEQ. The CDR3 totals 15 residues. CDR3 protein: CASRPSGSNTGELFF. DNA of the CDR3: TGTGCCAGCAGGCCTAGCGGATCGAACACCGGGGAGCTGTTTTTT.

The chain carries TRBV18 and TRBJ1-1; a possible D gene is TRBD1 (5 bases). The CDR3 runs 14 residues. Germline assignment: CDR1 KGHSH and CDR2 LQKENI. V was shortened by 3 bases and J by 6 bases, with 14 bases between the two germline ends. The CDR3 nucleotides are TGTGCCAGCTCACCCGGATCGTCGGGGGCTGAAGCTTTCTTT. It translates to CASSPGSSGAEAFF.

The chain combines TRBV19 with TRBJ1-2; 7 bases fit TRBD1. The CDR3 is 18 residues long. Germline lookup yields CDR1 LNHDA and CDR2 SQIVND (reference sequence). V shed 0 bases, J shed 2 bases, and the junction held 12 bases outside the gene matches. The chain's CDR3 is CASSIEGQPWRANYGYTF. The CDR3 nucleotides read TGTGCCAGTAGTATAGAGGGACAGCCGTGGAGGGCCAACTATGGCTACACCTTC.

The chain links TRBV7-3 to TRBJ1-1; D not resolved. The CDR3 contains 13 residues. V lost 2 bases and J lost 4, with 8 bases in between. Germline V gene lookup returns CDR1 SGHTA and CDR2 FQGTGA. CDR3 DNA sequence: TGTGCCAGCAGCTTATCTTGGGGCACTGAAGCTTTCTTT. Translation: CASSLSWGTEAFF.

The chain carries TRBV15 and TRBJ1-1; D uncertain. The CDR3 contains 14 residues. The V and J ends lost 0 bases and 6 bases respectively, with 11 bases between them. Germline V gene lookup returns CDR1 LNHNV and CDR2 YYDKDF (reference sequence). CDR3 loop: CATSRDPESPEAFF. CDR3 nucleotide sequence: TGTGCCACCAGCAGAGACCCTGAGAGCCCTGAAGCTTTCTTT.

The genes are TRBV6-6 and TRBJ1-2; maybe TRBD1 (5 bases). The CDR3 length is 15 residues. V lost 0 bases and J 6 bases, leaving 14 bases between the germline ends. CDR1 is MNHNY, CDR2 SVGAGI, per germline (reference sequence). The CDR3 loop is CASSYSGRGDDGYTF. In nucleotides, the CDR3 is TGTGCCAGCAGTTACTCGGGAAGGGGAGATGATGGCTACACCTTC.

This clone was seen just once. The chain is built from TRBV18 and TRBJ1-2; D is ambiguous. V shed 2 bases and J shed 3 bases, with 13 bases lying between them. This CDR3 is built from 15 residues. Germline CDR1 reads KGHSH; CDR2 reads LQKENI. The CDR3 nucleotides are TGTGCCAGCTCACCAACCGATCAGGTCCACTATGGCTACACCTTC. Its translation is CASSPTDQVHYGYTF.

The V gene is TRBV6-4, the J gene TRBJ1-5, with D hard to call. Trimming removed 6 bases at V and 6 bases at J, with 12 bases between. The CDR3 runs 13 residues. CDR1 is MRHNA, CDR2 SNTAGT, per germline. CDR3: CASRQGIGQPQHF. The CDR3 DNA sequence: TGTGCCAGCAGGCAAGGGATTGGTCAGCCCCAGCATTTT.

The rearrangement uses TRBV5-6 and TRBJ2-1; unclear D gene. V gave up 7 bases and J gave up 0 bases, with 17 bases separating them. CDR1 and CDR2 (germline): SGHDT, YYEEEE. This CDR3 is 16 amino acids long. CDR3 loop: CASGSWKGSSYNEQFF. The CDR3 DNA sequence: TGTGCCAGCGGATCGTGGAAGGGCTCCTCCTACAATGAGCAGTTCTTC.

The V and J genes are TRBV5-1 and TRBJ1-4; D might be TRBD1 (5 bases). V lost 4 bases and J lost 4, with 11 bases in between. This CDR3 is 14 amino acids long. CDR1 is SGHRS, CDR2 YFSETQ, per germline. CDR3 sequence: CASSRGTDNEKLFF. The CDR3 coding sequence is TGCGCCAGCAGCCGAGGGACGGATAATGAAAAACTGTTTTTT.

This chain joins TRBV6-4 and TRBJ1-5, with 7 bases that match TRBD1. This CDR3 comprises 19 residues. Trimming removed 6 bases from V and 3 bases from J; junction bases left unmatched: 20. CDR1 is MRHNA, CDR2 SNTAGT, per germline. CDR3 loop: CASSIQGNLLNFINQPQHF. CDR3 coding DNA: TGTGCCAGCAGCATACAGGGGAATCTCTTAAACTTTATCAATCAGCCCCAGCATTTT.

The V and J genes are TRBV18 and TRBJ1-3, with 7 positions matching TRBD1. Germline V CDR1 and CDR2: KGHSH, LQKENI. The J segment lost 8 bases and the V segment lost 5 bases, leaving 9 bases of the junction unmatched. This CDR3 contains 14 residues. This chain's CDR3 is CASSADRDGHTIYF. The CDR3 DNA is TGTGCCAGCTCAGCCGACAGGGATGGGCACACCATATATTTT.

The chain employs TRBV11-2 and TRBJ1-1, with D possibly matching TRBD1 (6 bases). The CDR3 is 15 residues long. The germline V gene has CDR1 SGHAT and CDR2 FQNNGV. V shed 1 base and J shed 6 bases, with 15 bases lying between them. CDR3 DNA: TGTGCCAGCAGCTTAGGTGGACAGTCTTTGGCTGAAGCTTTCTTT. It codes for CASSLGGQSLAEAFF.

The gene calls are TRBV5-4 and TRBJ2-1; D remains unclear. There are 11 residues in the CDR3. Germline CDR1 reads SGHNT; CDR2 reads YYREEE (reference sequence). V was trimmed by 4 bases and J by 7 bases, leaving 6 bases between them. The CDR3 loop is CASSGWNEQFF. The CDR3 DNA sequence: TGTGCCAGCAGCGGCTGGAATGAGCAGTTCTTC.

The chain employs TRBV14 and TRBJ2-3, with a weak D call TRBD1 (6 bases). The germline CDR1 and CDR2 sequences are SGHDN and FVKESK. The CDR3 extends over 12 amino acids. Between the trimmed V and J ends, which lost 4 bases and 5 bases, there was a span of 7 bases. CDR3 amino acids: CASSRGGDTQYF. DNA of the CDR3: TGTGCCAGCAGCCGAGGGGGAGATACGCAGTATTTT.

V is TRBV27 and J is TRBJ2-7, with 9 bases lining up with TRBD1. After removal of 4 bases from V and 2 bases from J, the junction contained 9 bases not matched to a gene. Germline loops: CDR1 MNHEY, CDR2 SMNVEV (reference sequence). CDR3 size: 16 residues. CDR3 DNA: TGTGCCAGCAGTTCCCCAACAGGGGGCGGTACCTACGAGCAGTACTTC. This translates into CASSSPTGGGTYEQYF.

This sequence joins TRBV11-2 and TRBJ2-3; 11 bases line up with TRBD2. Germline trimming cut 5 bases from V and 6 bases from J; bases unmatched to any gene: 13. Germline CDR1 reads SGHAT; CDR2 reads FQNNGV. CDR3 length: 17 residues. The CDR3 DNA reads TGTGCCAGCAGCACCTCGTTAGCGGGGGGGCCGGAGGATACGCAGTATTTT. Encoded protein: CASSTSLAGGPEDTQYF.

The V call is TRBV29-1, the J call TRBJ2-3; TRBD1 agrees at 7 bases. Germline values: CDR1 SQVTM, CDR2 ANQGSEA. The CDR3 spans 12 residues. CDR3: CRGTGDGDTQYF. CDR3 nucleotides: TGCAGAGGCACAGGGGATGGAGATACGCAGTATTTT.

This chain joins TRBV6-5 and TRBJ1-4, with D tentatively TRBD1 (5 bases). CDR1 is MNHEY and CDR2 is SVGAGI in the germline V gene. The V and J ends lost 2 bases and 8 bases respectively, with 15 bases between them. This CDR3 spans 15 amino acids. CDR3 sequence reads: CASSYRYRIEEKLFF. The CDR3 DNA sequence: TGTGCCAGCAGTTACCGGTACAGGATTGAGGAAAAACTGTTTTTT.